The next 8 T cell receptor beta chains were all read from a single sample in a study of blood T cell repertoires in COVID-19. Libraries were prepared by immunoSEQ multiplex PCR; TCRdb keeps only in-frame clonotypes and omits some of them. Found here are over 200,000 clones, roughly four fifths of them singletons; the top ten hold about 7.3%. Sequencing was performed on peripheral blood. The receptors were sampled from a woman in her forties or fifties with active or convalescent COVID-19.

V gene TRBV27 combines with J gene TRBJ2-4; 9 nucleotides line up with TRBD1. Germline loops: CDR1 MNHEY, CDR2 SMNVEV (reference sequence). V gave up 6 bases and J gave up 8 bases; unmatched junction bases: 2. This CDR3 comprises 12 residues. The CDR3 spells CASRTGGDIQYF. CDR3 nucleotide sequence: TGTGCCAGCAGGACAGGGGGGGACATTCAGTACTTC.

The chain employs TRBV12-3 or TRBV12-4 and TRBJ1-1; 8 bases agree with TRBD1. There are 13 residues in the CDR3. Trimming cost V 5 bases and J 8 bases; bases outside gene matches: 7. The CDR3 sequence is CASSIRQGTEAFF. The CDR3 DNA sequence: TGTGCCAGCAGTATAAGACAGGGGACGGAAGCTTTCTTT.

CDR3 residues: CATSDNSGRAFEDTQYF. DNA for the CDR3: TGTGCCACCAGTGATAATAGCGGGAGGGCATTCGAAGATACGCAGTATTTT. The gene calls are TRBV24-1 and TRBJ2-3; 11 nucleotides align to TRBD2. The CDR3 runs to 17 residues. V trimming: 3 bases; J trimming: 5 bases; junction bases outside the gene matches: 9. Germline CDR1 is KGHDR and CDR2 is SFDVKD.

V is TRBV11-2 and J is TRBJ2-5; TRBD1 agrees at 11 bases. This CDR3 region has 19 residues. Germline V lookup: CDR1 SGHAT, CDR2 FQNNGV. Trimming at V came to 4 bases and at J to 4 bases, leaving 17 bases not matched to a gene. Written as DNA, the CDR3 is TGTGCCAGCAGCTGGACAGGGGGCGTCTGGCGACGCGGGACAGAGACCCAGTACTTC. This sequence encodes CASSWTGGVWRRGTETQYF.

The chain has TRBV19 and TRBJ2-1; tentative D call: TRBD2 (6 bases). From germline, CDR1 is LNHDA and CDR2 SQIVND (reference sequence). CDR3 length: 15 residues. The V and J ends lost 3 bases and 5 bases respectively, with 14 bases between them. The DNA of the CDR3 is TGTGCCAGTAGTATGCCTCTCTGGAGGGACAATGAGCAGTTCTTC. As protein: CASSMPLWRDNEQFF.

The chain uses TRBV7-9 and TRBJ2-1; TRBD1 is a possible D gene (6 bases). Germline loops: CDR1 SEHNR, CDR2 FQNEAQ (reference sequence). V was trimmed by 4 bases and J by 0 bases, leaving 10 bases between them. The CDR3 has 15 residues. CDR3: CASSSDRFSYNEQFF. CDR3 nucleotides: TGTGCCAGCAGCTCGGACAGATTCTCCTACAATGAGCAGTTCTTC.

The V gene is TRBV6-6, the J gene TRBJ2-3; the match to TRBD2 covers 10 bases. The length of the CDR3 is 16 residues. After removal of 6 bases from V and 4 bases from J, the junction contained 10 bases not matched to a gene. CDR1 MNHNY and CDR2 SVGAGI come from the germline V gene (reference sequence). The CDR3 is CASSRGSGGGSDTQYF. The CDR3 coding sequence is TGTGCCAGCAGCCGAGGGAGCGGGGGGGGATCAGATACGCAGTATTTT.

The chain links TRBV25-1 to TRBJ1-4, with 8 positions matching TRBD1. The J segment lost 8 bases and the V segment lost 5 bases, leaving 7 bases of the junction unmatched. Germline V lookup: CDR1 MGHDK, CDR2 SYGVNS. The CDR3 has 14 amino acids. The CDR3 sequence: CASSLQGGFEKLFF. CDR3 nucleotides: TGTGCCAGCAGTCTACAGGGGGGCTTCGAAAAACTGTTTTTT.